Reported below is one TCR beta chain. This sample stems from a study of blood T cell repertoires in COVID-19. Study-level background: Nucleic acid was either cDNA or gDNA, and it came from T cells, B-cell-depleted T cells, or PBMCs.

Everyone who took part was roughly 18 to 100 years old, and they came from 20 to 25 US areas. As processed by the authors: Quantification of nucleated cells was approximated via reference gene primer amplification. Assay: immunoSEQ multiplex PCR; the TCRdb copy retains only in-frame clones and omits some. For V, J and clone size, that table is used; D and trimming come from the DNA. The table lists about 400,000 clones, 88% of them singletons. The receptor's source is a middle-aged woman with acute COVID-19. Sequenced input: PBMCs or T cells enriched from blood (not recorded which).

The CDR3 loop reads CASSSGTGHRNYGYTF. CDR3 nucleotides: TGCGCCAGCAGCTCCGGGACAGGGCATCGTAACTATGGCTACACCTTC. J is TRBJ1-2 and V is TRBV5-1; 9 nucleotides line up with TRBD1. Trimming took 3 bases from V and 1 from J; bases not matched to a gene: 7. Germline loops: CDR1 SGHRS, CDR2 YFSETQ. This CDR3 contains 16 residues.